Presented here are 24 T cell receptor beta chains from one specimen sequenced in a study of T cell clones after liver transplantation. Method: immunoSEQ multiplex PCR; TCRdb's copy keeps in-frame clones and lacks some. The repertoire holds over 50,000 clones, with around 84% as singletons. Sequenced here: CD4+ T cells from blood, sampled before liver transplant. The receptor source for this set is a human donor who received a liver transplant.

This sequence joins TRBV7-2 and TRBJ1-1, with TRBD1 matching over 7 bases. The CDR3 consists of 13 residues. Germline loops: CDR1 SGHTA, CDR2 FQGNSA. V lost 1 base to trimming and J lost 10 bases; unmatched junction nucleotides: 6. The CDR3 nucleotides read TGTGCCAGCAGCTTAGAATCGGGACAGCTAGCTTTCTTT. It is translated as CASSLESGQLAFF.

V is TRBV5-6 and J is TRBJ1-1, with D perhaps matching TRBD1 (6 bases). V lost 4 bases, J lost 1 base, and 17 bases lay in between. Per germline, CDR1 SGHDT and CDR2 YYEEEE. The CDR3 length is 16 residues. CDR3 residues: CASSKGRGASNTEAFF. For the CDR3, the DNA is TGTGCCAGCAGCAAGGGGAGGGGGGCGTCGAACACTGAAGCTTTCTTT.

The chain recombines TRBV4-3 with TRBJ2-5; the D gene could be TRBD1 or TRBD2 (5 bases each). V was pared by 0 bases and J by 1 base, with 15 bases between. Germline assignment: CDR1 LGHNA and CDR2 YSLEER. The CDR3 length is 17 residues. The CDR3 here is CASSQERGAWAQETQYF. The CDR3, as DNA: TGCGCCAGCAGCCAAGAAAGGGGAGCGTGGGCCCAAGAGACCCAGTACTTC.

J is TRBJ2-1 and V is TRBV9; no clear D. The CDR3 loop spans 17 amino acids. Trimming shortened V by 1 base and J by 0 bases, and 14 bases separated the two germline ends. From germline, CDR1 is SGDLS and CDR2 YYNGEE. Here the CDR3 reads CASSVNPLAYSYNEQFF. CDR3 nucleotides: TGTGCCAGCAGCGTAAATCCCCTGGCATACTCCTACAATGAGCAGTTCTTC.

This chain uses TRBV28 with TRBJ2-1; 13 nucleotides line up with TRBD2. The CDR3 length is 18 residues. The V and J ends lost 6 bases and 6 bases, in that order; junction bases with no gene match: 14. The germline CDR1 and CDR2 sequences are MDHEN and SYDVKM. The CDR3 spells CASRLPGLAGVMSNEQFF. CDR3 bases: TGTGCCAGCAGGCTACCCGGACTAGCGGGAGTTATGAGCAATGAGCAGTTCTTC.

The CDR3 sequence: CASSQDPTDTQYF. The CDR3 nucleotides are TGCGCCAGCAGCCAAGATCCCACAGATACGCAGTATTTT. The chain employs TRBV4-3 and TRBJ2-3; D call uncertain. The CDR3 extends over 13 amino acids. Trimming removed 0 bases at V and 2 bases at J, with 3 bases between. CDR1 and CDR2 (germline): LGHNA, YSLEER.

This clone showed up just once. V usage is TRBV19 and J usage is TRBJ2-7, with TRBD2 identical over 8 bases. CDR1 and CDR2 (germline): LNHDA, SQIVND (reference sequence). The CDR3 totals 14 residues. V lost 10 bases to trimming and J lost 0 bases; unmatched junction nucleotides: 8. The CDR3 protein is CATKAGTSSYEQYF. CDR3 DNA sequence: TGTGCCACAAAGGCGGGGACTAGCTCCTACGAGCAGTACTTC. The full variable domain, its missing parts supplied by reference TRBV19 and TRBJ2-7, is DGGITQSPKYLFRKEGQNVTLSCEQNLNHDAMYWYRQDPGQGLRLIYYSQIVNDFQKGDIAEGYSVSREKKESFPLTVTSAQKNPTAFYLCATKAGTSSYEQYFGPGTRLTVT.

The CDR3 region has the DNA TGCGCCAGCAGCCACGGATTCGCGGAGGGGATGCGGGAAAAACTGTTTTTT. Protein sequence: CASSHGFAEGMREKLFF. This chain joins TRBV5-1 and TRBJ1-4; perhaps TRBD1 as D (5 bases). Germline-derived CDR1 and CDR2 are SGHRS and YFSETQ. The CDR3 sequence is 17 residues long. Trimming cost V 4 bases and J 8 bases, with 24 bases left between them.

The chain employs TRBV7-6 and TRBJ2-5, with a possible D match to TRBD2 (6 bases). This CDR3 has 14 residues. In germline, CDR1 is SGHVS, CDR2 FNYEAQ. The germline V and J ends were trimmed by 5 bases and 4 bases, with 14 bases remaining between them. The CDR3 protein is CASSRDSGGETQYF. The DNA of the CDR3 is TGTGCCAGCAGCCGGGACTCCGGGGGAGAGACCCAGTACTTC.

CDR3 loop: CASSPTGGAETQYF. CDR3 nucleotide sequence: TGTGCCAGCTCACCGACAGGGGGCGCAGAGACCCAGTACTTC. The genes are TRBV18 and TRBJ2-5; 10 positions agree with TRBD1. Germline V gene sequence: CDR1 KGHSH, CDR2 LQKENI. CDR3 length equals 14 residues. J was trimmed by 4 bases and V by 3 bases; bases with no gene match: 2. The full variable domain, its missing parts supplied by reference TRBV18 and TRBJ2-5, is NAGVMQNPRHLVRRRGQEARLRCSPMKGHSHVYWYRQLPEEGLKFMVYLQKENIIDESGMPKERFSAEFPKEGPSILRIQQVVRGDSAAYFCASSPTGGAETQYFGPGTRLLVL.

The J gene is TRBJ1-2, the V gene TRBV4-3, with D hard to call. V gave up 2 bases and J gave up 5 bases, with 15 bases separating them. Germline V gene sequence: CDR1 LGHNA, CDR2 YSLEER. The CDR3 covers 15 residues. CDR3 sequence: CASSQTLDSQYGYTF. Here the CDR3 DNA reads TGCGCCAGCAGCCAAACTTTGGATTCCCAATATGGCTACACCTTC.

V and J are TRBV5-4 and TRBJ2-3; D gene uncertain. Germline V lookup: CDR1 SGHNT, CDR2 YYREEE (reference sequence). The length of the CDR3 is 12 residues. The V end lost 4 bases, the J end lost 4 bases, and 7 bases lay between the germline ends. The CDR3 protein is CASSKRSDTQYF. The DNA for the CDR3 is TGTGCCAGCAGCAAGAGGTCAGATACGCAGTATTTT.

J is TRBJ1-5 and V is TRBV6-6; D uncertain. The V gene lost 2 bases and the J gene lost 4 bases, with 6 bases spanning the gap. In germline, CDR1 is MNHNY, CDR2 SVGAGI (reference sequence). The CDR3 has 13 amino acids. For the CDR3, the DNA is TGTGCCAGCAGTTACAGGGAGAATCAGCCCCAGCATTTT. Amino acid sequence: CASSYRENQPQHF.

The CDR3 is CASTQGQGFVPPQHF. In DNA form, the CDR3 reads TGTGCCAGCACTCAAGGACAGGGTTTCGTGCCGCCCCAGCATTTT. V usage is TRBV6-1 and J usage is TRBJ1-5; 8 nucleotides agree with TRBD1. Per the germline V gene, CDR1 is MNHNS and CDR2 is SASEGT. Trimming at V came to 7 bases and at J to 9 bases, leaving 14 bases not matched to a gene. The CDR3 totals 15 residues.

The V and J genes are TRBV6-6 and TRBJ1-2; 8 bases line up with TRBD1. The CDR3 totals 14 residues. The germline gives CDR1 MNHNY, CDR2 SVGAGI (reference sequence). Trimming removed 3 bases from V and 4 bases from J; junction bases left unmatched: 4. The DNA of the CDR3 is TGTGCCAGCAGTTATCTAACAGGGGGCTATGGCTACACCTTC. Translation gives CASSYLTGGYGYTF.

This clone was found a few times. The V call is TRBV7-3, the J call TRBJ2-5; TRBD2 aligns across 11 bases. The CDR3 is 13 residues long. V was pared by 5 bases and J by 7 bases, with 3 bases of the junction left unmatched. CDR1 is SGHTA, CDR2 FQGTGA, per germline. The CDR3 DNA reads as TGTGCCAGCAGCCCCGGGACTAGCGGGACCCAGTACTTC. It codes for CASSPGTSGTQYF. Drawing the rest from reference TRBV7-3 and TRBJ2-5, the complete variable domain is GAGVSQTPSNKVTEKGKYVELRCDPISGHTALYWYRQSLGQGPEFLIYFQGTGAADDSGLPNDRFFAVRPEGSVSTLKIQRTERGDSAVYLCASSPGTSGTQYFGPGTRLLVL.

The V and J genes are TRBV14 and TRBJ2-7; no definite D call. CDR1 SGHDN and CDR2 FVKESK come from the germline V gene. Trimming took off 6 bases at V and 2 bases at J, with 5 bases between the two ends. This CDR3 is built from 11 residues. This CDR3 reads CASSGAYEQYF. CDR3 nucleotide sequence: TGTGCCAGCAGTGGGGCCTACGAGCAGTACTTC.

The genes are TRBV7-2 and TRBJ1-1; no firm D call. Germline V lookup: CDR1 SGHTA, CDR2 FQGNSA. The CDR3 loop spans 15 amino acids. V was cut by 5 bases and J by 1 base, with 14 bases left in between. The CDR3 loop is CASSNTGDSNTEAFF. The CDR3 DNA sequence: TGTGCCAGCAGCAATACCGGAGACTCGAACACTGAAGCTTTCTTT.

The gene calls are TRBV6-6 and TRBJ1-1, with 9 bases matching TRBD1. Losses at the gene ends were 6 bases for V and 0 bases for J; bases not matched to a gene: 5. The CDR3 is made up of 15 amino acids. Per germline, CDR1 MNHNY and CDR2 SVGAGI (reference sequence). In DNA form, the CDR3 reads TGTGCCAGCAGCCGGACAGGGGTCATGAACACTGAAGCTTTCTTT. Translated, it gives CASSRTGVMNTEAFF.

The rearrangement links TRBV6-5 to TRBJ1-6; weak D call: TRBD1 (5 bases). V was cut by 8 bases and J by 4 bases, with 12 bases left in between. Germline assignment: CDR1 MNHEY and CDR2 SVGAGI. The length of the CDR3 is 14 residues. This chain's CDR3 is CASYSGGYNSPLHF. As DNA, the CDR3 is TGTGCCAGCTATTCCGGGGGTTATAATTCACCCCTCCACTTT.

The chain couples TRBV7-2 to TRBJ1-1; 7 bases map to TRBD1. The ends lost 5 bases at V and 4 bases at J; junction bases unmatched: 10. In germline, CDR1 is SGHTA, CDR2 FQGNSA. This CDR3 spans 15 amino acids. CDR3 sequence: CASSLGGAGGTEAFF. The CDR3 coding sequence is TGTGCCAGCAGCCTCGGGGGGGCAGGGGGCACTGAAGCTTTCTTT.

The chain combines TRBV29-1 with TRBJ2-3; 8 nucleotides line up with TRBD2. The CDR3 sequence is 13 residues long. Germline V gives CDR1 SQVTM, CDR2 ANQGSEA. Losses at the gene ends were 7 bases for V and 6 bases for J; bases not matched to a gene: 9. As DNA, the CDR3 is TGCAGCGCCTCTATCGGGGGGGTTGATACGCAGTATTTT. Translating it yields CSASIGGVDTQYF.

This clone was picked up one time. The V gene is TRBV19, the J gene TRBJ2-7, with D possibly being TRBD2 (8 bases). Germline-derived CDR1 and CDR2 are LNHDA and SQIVND (reference sequence). This CDR3 is built from 16 residues. V lost 2 bases and J 2 bases, leaving 16 bases between the germline ends. DNA of the CDR3: TGTGCCAGTAGTATATTAGCGGGGACAGAAACCTACGAGCAGTACTTC. It translates to CASSILAGTETYEQYF.

The count of this clone is one. The V and J genes are TRBV5-4 and TRBJ2-5, with 8 bases fitting TRBD1. This CDR3 spans 14 amino acids. Germline V gene lookup returns CDR1 SGHNT and CDR2 YYREEE (reference sequence). Trimming removed 6 bases from V and 5 bases from J; junction bases left unmatched: 9. DNA of the CDR3: TGTGCCAGCACCCCGGGCAGGGGGCACGAGACCCAGTACTTC. This translates into CASTPGRGHETQYF.